This TCR beta chain was observed in a study of cytomegalovirus exposure and HLA in healthy donors. Overall study context: The study's early data release held tens of millions of unique TCRs from HLA-typed donors.

Germline values: CDR1 SQVTM, CDR2 ANQGSEA. The CDR3 sequence is 12 residues long. Trimming stripped 4 bases from V and 5 bases from J, with 11 bases between. 13 Jbeta primers and 60 Vbeta primers were used for the PCR. TCRdb's copy holds only in-frame clones and misses some; the assay was immunoSEQ multiplex PCR. The repertoire includes under 200,000 clones, over 65% of them detected once, and around 1.9% sits in the top ten. Study findings and constraints: Across donors, most TCRs were seen rarely, yet some public ones were widespread.

Nominal health characterized the donors when sampled, though unrecorded immune exposures were likely. To note about this clone: Its antigen is not known.

The clonotype originates from a woman in her twenties or thirties in good health and CMV-seronegative. The rearrangement links TRBV29-1 to TRBJ1-1; TRBD1 is a possible D gene (6 bases). The sample was PBMCs. The CDR3 here is CSVGSQGTEAFF. The CDR3 DNA reads TGCAGCGTTGGCTCCCAGGGGACTGAAGCTTTCTTT.